These 10 T cell receptor beta chains were all obtained from the same sample, sequenced in a study of T cells in women clearing cervical HPV infection (dated by TCRdb to the late 2010s). The library relied on the immunoSEQ multiplex PCR assay. Imported from immuneACCESS, the table was reduced by TCRdb to in-frame sequences with V and J called. These copies leave out some clones; in studies compared against another copy, an unresolved V gene accounts for under half, and the cause of the remainder is not known. The sample table gives 25,000 to 30,000 clones. The ten largest clones capture approximately 24% of the sample. Sequences were obtained from blood buffy coat. The receptors come from a woman between 18 and 75 years old with a cervical HPV16 infection that either progressed to CIN3+ or cleared (not recorded which).

As regards this clone: The read ends 3 residues before the CDR3 terminus; that terminus is restored from the germline J gene. The V gene is TRBV18, the J gene TRBJ2-1; 9 nucleotides match TRBD1. V shed 5 bases, J shed 4 bases, and the junction held 12 bases outside the gene matches. Germline V lookup: CDR1 KGHSH, CDR2 LQKENI. The CDR3 contains 17 residues. CDR3 bases read: TGTGCCAGCTCATTCCCGACCGGGACAGGGAAATACAATGAG. Its protein product is CASSFPTGTGKYNE. The CDR3 reads in full as CASSFPTGTGKYNEQFF.

Worth noting for this clone: The read stops 3 residues short of the end of the CDR3; the missing end is completed from the germline J gene. The V and J genes are TRBV2 and TRBJ2-3, with TRBD2 matching over 13 bases. Germline CDR1 reads SNHLY; CDR2 reads FYNNEI. CDR3 length: 15 amino acids. The DNA read from the CDR3 is TGTGCCAGCAGTGAAGAACTAGCGGGAGGGGGAACG. Translating it yields CASSEELAGGGT. Given in full, the CDR3 is CASSEELAGGGTQYF.

Details on this clone: Read sequence stops 3 residues before the CDR3 end, and the germline J gene provides the missing end. This chain joins TRBV19 and TRBJ2-6, with a possible D match to TRBD2 (6 bases). The V gene lost 1 base and the J gene lost 3 bases, with 13 bases spanning the gap. Germline V gives CDR1 LNHDA, CDR2 SQIVND (reference sequence). The CDR3 is 17 residues long. CDR3 DNA (partial): TGTGCCAGTAGTATAGGGCGCGGAGGGGTTGGGGCCAACGTC. This gives the protein CASSIGRGGVGANV. From start to end, the CDR3 is CASSIGRGGVGANVLTF.

On this clone: The read finishes 3 residues shy of the CDR3 end, and the germline J gene is used to complete it. The chain joins TRBV10-3 to TRBJ2-6; TRBD1 agrees at 7 bases. Germline values: CDR1 ENHRY, CDR2 SYGVKD. Trimming removed 5 bases from V and 2 bases from J; junction bases left unmatched: 3. The CDR3 extends over 15 amino acids. CDR3 bases read: TGTGCCATCAGTAACGACAGGGCTGGGGCCAACGTC. It codes for CAISNDRAGANV. The entire CDR3 reads CAISNDRAGANVLTF.

Partial CDR3 DNA: TGTGCCAGTAGCCGGAGACTAGCGGACACAGATACG. Translated: CASSRRLADTDT. The whole CDR3 protein reads CASSRRLADTDTQYF. J is TRBJ2-3 and V is TRBV19; 9 positions match TRBD2. Read data end 3 residues before the CDR3 end; the end is taken from the germline J gene. The germline CDR1 and CDR2 sequences are LNHDA and SQIVND (reference sequence). This CDR3 is built from 15 residues. J lost 2 bases, V lost 6 bases, and 6 bases had no gene match.

Worth noting for this clone: The same CDR3 can be traced to other DNA sequences in this sample. Partial CDR3 DNA: TGTGCCAGTAGTATCGGTTTGGGCGGATTACGGCCGGGACAGAGCTCTGGAAACACC. Its translation is CASSIGLGGLRPGQSSGNT. The full CDR3 protein is CASSIGLGGLRPGQSSGNTIYF. V is TRBV19 and J is TRBJ1-3, with TRBD1 matching over 7 bases. With the read ending 3 residues before the CDR3 end, the germline J gene is used to fill in that end. J was trimmed by 0 bases and V by 3 bases; bases with no gene match: 23. Germline V gene sequence: CDR1 LNHDA, CDR2 SQIVND (reference sequence). The CDR3 is 22 amino acids.

Worth noting for this clone: The read gets to within 3 residues of the CDR3 end, and the germline J gene fills in the rest. The rearrangement links TRBV6-1 to TRBJ1-2, with a tentative D call TRBD1 (5 bases). This CDR3 has 13 amino acids. V was trimmed by 2 bases and J by 4 bases, leaving 8 bases between them. Per germline, CDR1 MNHNS and CDR2 SASEGT. The sequenced part of the CDR3 DNA is TGTGCCAGCAGTGAAAGTCAGGGCTATGGC. Translating gives CASSESQGYG. The CDR3, in full, reads CASSESQGYGYTF.

Regarding this clone: A read error may produce the germline difference seen at one junction end. Sequencing ends 3 residues short of the CDR3 end; the germline J gene provides the rest. The sample has other DNA sequences that encode this CDR3 too. The J gene is TRBJ1-3, the V gene TRBV19; 12 positions agree with TRBD1. Germline CDR1 reads LNHDA; CDR2 reads SQIVND (reference sequence). There are 16 residues in the CDR3. The DNA read from the CDR3 is TGTGCCAGTAGGGGACAGGGGGCGATCTCTGGAAACACA. Protein sequence: CASRGQGAISGNT. The full CDR3 is CASRGQGAISGNTIYF.

As for this clone: The missing CDR3 end, 3 residues past where the read stops, is filled in from the germline J gene. The chain uses TRBV5-1 and TRBJ2-7, with TRBD1 matching over 8 bases. This CDR3 contains 14 residues. V gave up 3 bases and J gave up 6 bases; unmatched junction bases: 8. Germline values: CDR1 SGHRS, CDR2 YFSETQ. CDR3 protein: CASSYRDRMVEQYF. The part of the CDR3 DNA that was read is TGCGCCAGCAGCTACCGGGACAGGATGGTCGAG. The full variable domain, with the rest looked up from reference TRBV5-1 and TRBJ2-7, is KAGVTQTPRYLIKTRGQQVTLSCSPISGHRSVSWYQQTPGQGLQFLFEYFSETQRNKGNFPGRFSGRQFSNSRSEMNVSTLELGDSALYLCASSYRDRMVEQYFGPGTRLTVT.

A remark on this clone: The CDR3 extends 3 residues past the end of the read, so its final part is completed from the germline J gene. The chain has TRBV29-1 and TRBJ1-2, with D possibly matching TRBD1 (5 bases). Germline values: CDR1 SQVTM, CDR2 ANQGSEA. CDR3 length: 13 amino acids. The ends were cut back, 2 bases at V and 4 bases at J, with 11 bases in the middle. The CDR3 bases that were read are TGCAGCGTTGAATCCCAGGGTGGCTATGGC. Translating it yields CSVESQGGYG. The entire CDR3 sequence reads CSVESQGGYGYTF.